This entry is about one T cell receptor beta chain. The antigen remains unidentified. Cells defined as naive were viable CD3+CD4+ or CD3+CD8+ and CCR7+CD45RA+CD45RO-CD95-CD27+CD28+. This CDR3 has 16 amino acids. CDR1 and CDR2 from the germline V gene are SGHTS and YDEGEE. V lost 0 bases and J 0 bases, leaving 11 bases between the germline ends. TCRdb's copy holds only in-frame clones and misses some; the assay was immunoSEQ multiplex PCR. The data show fewer than 25,000 clones, with approximately 97% seen just once and about 0.15% held by the top ten. The sample is drawn from a study of T cells after posttransplantation cyclophosphamide. Findings and caveats of the study: Later blood repertoires were often dominated by clones from the donor CD8+ memory compartment.

The clonotype comes from a man aged 45-60 years in good health, CMV-negative, and a related stem cell transplant donor. The chain carries TRBV5-8 and TRBJ2-3; D is perhaps TRBD2 (5 bases). The sequencing input was naive CD4+ T cells sorted from PBMCs. The CDR3 sequence: CASSLARRGSTDTQYF. The CDR3, as DNA: TGTGCCAGCAGCTTGGCGCGTCGGGGAAGCACAGATACGCAGTATTTT.